These 21 T cell receptor beta chains came from one sample sequenced in a study of shared clonotypes between healthy human individuals. Some clones are missing from TCRdb's copy, which holds only in-frame ones; the method was immunoSEQ multiplex PCR. The repertoire holds some 240,000 clones, with 60% to 80% as singletons. The sequencing sample was made of memory CD4+ T cells sorted from blood. Subset given: CD45RA-negative fraction. The receptors originated from a young man in good health.

CDR3 nucleotide sequence: TGTGCCAGCAGCCCCGATAGAATAGTGCAGTACTTC. Amino acids: CASSPDRIVQYF. The chain is built from TRBV7-7 and TRBJ2-7; D is unclear. The CDR3 spans 12 residues. V lost 5 bases to trimming and J lost 9 bases, with 14 bases between them. CDR1 and CDR2 (germline): SSHAT, FNYEAQ (reference sequence). Using reference TRBV7-7 and TRBJ2-7 for the parts outside the CDR3, the full variable domain is GAGVSQSPRYKVTKRGQDVTLRCDPISSHATLYWYQQALGQGPEFLTYFNYEAQPDKSGLPSDRFSAERPEGSISTLTIQRTEQRDSAMYRCASSPDRIVQYFGPGTRLTVT.

The V call is TRBV4-1, the J call TRBJ1-2; D is perhaps TRBD1 (6 bases). The CDR3 contains 16 residues. CDR1 is MGHRA, CDR2 YSYEKL, per germline. Trimming took 2 bases from V and 8 from J, leaving 21 bases between them. This CDR3 reads CASSQTLTRGGAGYTF. In DNA form, the CDR3 reads TGCGCCAGCAGCCAAACTCTCACTAGGGGGGGCGCGGGCTACACCTTC.

This CDR3 is CASSLGVGKGKLFF. The CDR3 DNA follows: TGTGCCAGCAGTTTAGGGGTAGGGAAGGGAAAACTGTTTTTT. The rearrangement joins TRBV27 to TRBJ1-4; D not resolved. V was trimmed by 2 bases and J by 10 bases, leaving 14 bases between them. CDR3 size: 14 residues. Germline V gene data show CDR1 as MNHEY and CDR2 as SMNVEV (reference sequence).

This sequence joins TRBV9 and TRBJ2-3; possible D gene TRBD2, 5 bases. The CDR3 extends over 16 amino acids. V was clipped by 0 bases and J by 0 bases, with 11 bases between them. Germline lookup yields CDR1 SGDLS and CDR2 YYNGEE. The CDR3 reads CASSVGGRTSTDTQYF. In DNA form, the CDR3 reads TGTGCCAGCAGCGTAGGTGGGCGGACTAGCACAGATACGCAGTATTTT.

The chain is built from TRBV19 and TRBJ1-1; unclear D gene. This CDR3 is built from 15 residues. V lost 7 bases and J 0 bases, leaving 15 bases between the germline ends. Germline V gene lookup returns CDR1 LNHDA and CDR2 SQIVND (reference sequence). The CDR3, as DNA: TGTGCCAGTAATCGGAGAGGAGACATGAACACTGAAGCTTTCTTT. This translates into CASNRRGDMNTEAFF.

For this clone: Because the CDR3's place on the DNA is in doubt, the DNA is left out and the CDR3 is given as listed by TCRdb. This sequence joins TRBV27 and TRBJ2-7; the table's D call TRBD1 went unverified against the DNA. Termini included, the CDR3 measures 16 amino acids. Germline CDR1 is MNHEY and CDR2 is SMNVEV (reference sequence). The CDR3 loop reads CASSRGGVWRGNEQYF.

The chain links TRBV5-1 to TRBJ1-1; D is undetermined. Germline-derived CDR1 and CDR2 are SGHRS and YFSETQ. Between the trimmed V and J ends, which lost 0 bases and 4 bases, there was a span of 13 bases. The CDR3 is made up of 15 amino acids. CDR3 in amino acids: CASSLVGNSGTEAFF. The CDR3 region has the DNA TGCGCCAGCAGCTTGGTTGGAAACTCGGGCACTGAAGCTTTCTTT.

The sample holds a few counts of this clone. This chain links TRBV7-6 with TRBJ2-2; D unresolved. Per the germline V gene, CDR1 is SGHVS and CDR2 is FNYEAQ. There are 16 residues in the CDR3. V lost 0 bases, J lost 1 base, and 9 bases lay in between. CDR3 protein: CASSLAPYGNTGELFF. CDR3 DNA: TGTGCCAGCAGCTTAGCGCCGTATGGGAACACCGGGGAGCTGTTTTTT.

This chain joins TRBV15 and TRBJ2-1, with 11 bases fitting TRBD1. This CDR3 is 15 amino acids long. From germline, CDR1 is LNHNV and CDR2 YYDKDF (reference sequence). The trim removed 2 bases at V and 5 bases at J, leaving 2 bases unmatched. The DNA of the CDR3 is TGTGCCACCAGCAGACGGGACAGGGGGAACAATGAGCAGTTCTTC. The encoded protein is CATSRRDRGNNEQFF.

J is TRBJ1-2 and V is TRBV19, with D uncertain. Looked up from germline, CDR1 is LNHDA and CDR2 is SQIVND (reference sequence). CDR3 length: 14 amino acids. V lost 1 base and J lost 8, with 14 bases in between. Here the CDR3 reads CASSIGTPGGGYTF. The DNA for the CDR3 is TGTGCCAGTAGTATAGGAACTCCGGGCGGCGGCTACACCTTC.

This clone showed up just once. The V gene is TRBV29-1, the J gene TRBJ2-1, with 13 bases that match TRBD2. This CDR3 has 14 amino acids. Looked up from germline, CDR1 is SQVTM and CDR2 is ANQGSEA. Trimming cost V 7 bases and J 9 bases; bases outside gene matches: 9. CDR3 in DNA: TGCAGCGGGACCGGGACTAGCGGGATTGTTGAGCAGTTCTTC. Translation gives CSGTGTSGIVEQFF.

The CDR3 region is CASTRGDNYGYTF. The CDR3, as DNA: TGTGCCAGCACCCGGGGAGACAACTATGGCTACACCTTC. This sequence joins TRBV19 and TRBJ1-2; D not certain. Germline values: CDR1 LNHDA, CDR2 SQIVND (reference sequence). V lost 9 bases to trimming and J lost 2 bases, with 13 bases between them. This CDR3 has 13 residues. Together with reference TRBV19 and TRBJ1-2, the CDR3 gives the full variable domain: DGGITQSPKYLFRKEGQNVTLSCEQNLNHDAMYWYRQDPGQGLRLIYYSQIVNDFQKGDIAEGYSVSREKKESFPLTVTSAQKNPTAFYLCASTRGDNYGYTFGSGTRLTVV.

This clone was counted between two and nine times. CDR3 bases: TGTGCCAGCAGTGAAGCGGGGGGGGAAAATGAAAAACTGTTTTTT. Amino acid sequence: CASSEAGGENEKLFF. This chain connects TRBV2 to TRBJ1-4; D possibly corresponds to TRBD1 (5 bases). Trimming took off 0 bases at V and 5 bases at J, with 10 bases between the two ends. The CDR3 loop spans 15 amino acids. Germline lookup yields CDR1 SNHLY and CDR2 FYNNEI.

This clone was detected only a few times. The chain combines TRBV5-1 with TRBJ2-5; D unresolved. V was cut by 0 bases and J by 6 bases, with 12 bases left in between. Per the germline V gene, CDR1 is SGHRS and CDR2 is YFSETQ. The CDR3 has 14 amino acids. CDR3 in DNA: TGCGCCAGCAGCTTGGAGGGTAGCTATAAGACCCAGTACTTC. It yields the protein CASSLEGSYKTQYF.

A note on this clone: This CDR3 is also generated by other DNA sequences in the sample. This chain links TRBV30 with TRBJ2-7; 7 nucleotides match TRBD1. CDR3 length: 13 amino acids. With 5 bases clipped from V and 3 bases from J, the junction kept 7 bases outside the gene matches. Looked up from germline, CDR1 is GTSNPN and CDR2 is SVGIG (reference sequence). For the CDR3, the DNA is TGTGCCTGGTGGGCAGGGGGAATCTACGAGCAGTACTTC. Protein sequence: CAWWAGGIYEQYF.

The chain joins TRBV5-4 to TRBJ2-7; D possibly matches TRBD1 or TRBD2 (7 bases each). CDR3 size: 15 residues. V was clipped by 4 bases and J by 2 bases, with 16 bases between them. Germline loops: CDR1 SGHNT, CDR2 YYREEE (reference sequence). The CDR3 sequence: CASSQGGTVTYEQYF. CDR3 DNA: TGTGCCAGCAGCCAGGGGGGGACAGTGACCTACGAGCAGTACTTC.

The chain combines TRBV7-9 with TRBJ2-3, with D possibly being TRBD2 (6 bases). The CDR3 is 15 amino acids. The V end lost 3 bases, the J end lost 5 bases, and 15 bases lay between the germline ends. Germline V gene data show CDR1 as SEHNR and CDR2 as FQNEAQ (reference sequence). CDR3 nucleotide sequence: TGTGCCAGCAGCTTCCAGCGGGCCTTTCAAGATACGCAGTATTTT. Translating gives CASSFQRAFQDTQYF.

The chain joins TRBV29-1 to TRBJ2-3, with 15 nucleotides matching TRBD2. V trimming: 7 bases; J trimming: 0 bases; junction bases outside the gene matches: 2. This CDR3 contains 15 residues. Germline CDR1 SQVTM, CDR2 ANQGSEA. CDR3 in amino acids: CSAGTSGGSTDTQYF. CDR3 nucleotide sequence: TGCAGCGCCGGGACTAGCGGGGGGAGCACAGATACGCAGTATTTT.

This clone has just one count. This sequence joins TRBV25-1 and TRBJ2-2; D ambiguous. This CDR3 is 15 amino acids long. The germline V and J ends were trimmed by 3 bases and 4 bases, with 12 bases remaining between them. Looked up from germline, CDR1 is MGHDK and CDR2 is SYGVNS. The CDR3 sequence: CASSDPGRPTGELFF. In DNA, the CDR3 is TGTGCCAGCAGTGACCCCGGCAGGCCCACCGGGGAGCTGTTTTTT.

V is TRBV6-5 and J is TRBJ2-3; 7 bases are shared with TRBD1. J gave up 7 bases and V 4 bases, and 14 bases lay outside the gene matches. The CDR3 covers 16 residues. Germline V gives CDR1 MNHEY, CDR2 SVGAGI. CDR3 in amino acids: CASSFRSGTERHTQYF. CDR3 DNA: TGTGCCAGCAGTTTTCGATCCGGGACAGAAAGGCATACGCAGTATTTT.

This chain links TRBV9 with TRBJ2-1; D gene ambiguous. Per germline, CDR1 SGDLS and CDR2 YYNGEE. This CDR3 contains 15 residues. V was trimmed by 0 bases and J by 0 bases, leaving 7 bases between them. In nucleotides, the CDR3 is TGTGCCAGCAGCGTAGCGCTTAGCTCCTACAATGAGCAGTTCTTC. This translates into CASSVALSSYNEQFF.